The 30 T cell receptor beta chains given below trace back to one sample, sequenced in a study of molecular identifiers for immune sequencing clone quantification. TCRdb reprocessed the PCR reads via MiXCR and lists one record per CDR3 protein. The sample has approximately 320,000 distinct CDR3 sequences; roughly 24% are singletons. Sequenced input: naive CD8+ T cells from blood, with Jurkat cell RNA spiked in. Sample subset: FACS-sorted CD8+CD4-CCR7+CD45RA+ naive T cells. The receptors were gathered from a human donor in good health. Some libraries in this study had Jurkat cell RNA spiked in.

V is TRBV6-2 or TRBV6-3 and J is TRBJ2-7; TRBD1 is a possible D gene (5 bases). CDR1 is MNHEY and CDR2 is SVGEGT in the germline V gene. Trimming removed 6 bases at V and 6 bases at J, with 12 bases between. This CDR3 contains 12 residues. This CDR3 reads CASSPRVSEQYF. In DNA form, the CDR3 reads TGTGCCAGCAGCCCCAGGGTTAGCGAGCAGTACTTC.

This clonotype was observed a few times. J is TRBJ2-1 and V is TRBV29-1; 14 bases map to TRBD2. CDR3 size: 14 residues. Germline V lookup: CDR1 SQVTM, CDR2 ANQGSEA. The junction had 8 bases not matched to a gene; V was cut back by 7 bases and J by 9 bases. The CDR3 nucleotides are TGCAGCGGGGAGGGACTAGCGGGAGTAGGTGAGCAGTTCTTC. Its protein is CSGEGLAGVGEQFF.

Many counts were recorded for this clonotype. CDR3 region: CASSLTGQGVYEQYF. In DNA, the CDR3 is TGCGCCAGCAGCCTCACGGGACAGGGGGTCTACGAGCAGTACTTC. The chain joins TRBV4-1 to TRBJ2-7; 11 nucleotides line up with TRBD1. V dropped 4 bases and J dropped 3; count of bases not matched to a gene: 5. Germline CDR1 is MGHRA and CDR2 is YSYEKL. The CDR3 length is 15 residues.

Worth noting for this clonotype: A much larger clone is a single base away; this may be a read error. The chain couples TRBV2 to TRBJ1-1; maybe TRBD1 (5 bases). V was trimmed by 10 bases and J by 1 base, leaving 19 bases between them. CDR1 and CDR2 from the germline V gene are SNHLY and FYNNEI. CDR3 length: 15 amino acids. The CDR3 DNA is TGTGCCATCATAAGGTTGGACACCCCGAACACTGAAGCTTTCTTT. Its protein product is CAIIRLDTPNTEAFF.

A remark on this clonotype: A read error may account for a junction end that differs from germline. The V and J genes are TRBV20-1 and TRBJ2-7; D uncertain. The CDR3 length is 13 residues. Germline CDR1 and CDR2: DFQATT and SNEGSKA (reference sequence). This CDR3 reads CSARDLSSYAQYF. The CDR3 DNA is TGCAGTGCTAGAGATTTATCCTCCTACGCGCAGTACTTC.

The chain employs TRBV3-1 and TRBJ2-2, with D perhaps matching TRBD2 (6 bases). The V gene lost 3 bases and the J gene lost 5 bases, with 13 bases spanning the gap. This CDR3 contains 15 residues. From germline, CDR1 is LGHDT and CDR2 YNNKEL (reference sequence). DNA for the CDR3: TGTGCCAGCAGCCACAGGGAGGTGAGGACCGGGGAGCTGTTTTTT. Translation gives CASSHREVRTGELFF.

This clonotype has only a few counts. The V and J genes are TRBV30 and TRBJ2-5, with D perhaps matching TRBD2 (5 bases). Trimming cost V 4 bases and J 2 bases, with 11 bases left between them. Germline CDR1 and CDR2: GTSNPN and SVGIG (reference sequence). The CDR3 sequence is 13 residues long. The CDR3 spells CAWMTWEQETQYF. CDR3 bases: TGTGCCTGGATGACATGGGAGCAAGAGACCCAGTACTTC.

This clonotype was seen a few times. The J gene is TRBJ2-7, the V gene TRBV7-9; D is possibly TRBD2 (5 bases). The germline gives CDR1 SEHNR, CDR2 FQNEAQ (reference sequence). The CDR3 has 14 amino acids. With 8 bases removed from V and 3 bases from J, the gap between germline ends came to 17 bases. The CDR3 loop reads CASHSARNDYEQYF. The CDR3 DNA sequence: TGTGCCAGCCATAGCGCGAGAAATGACTACGAGCAGTACTTC. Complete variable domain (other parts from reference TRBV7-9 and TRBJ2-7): DTGVSQNPRHKITKRGQNVTFRCDPISEHNRLYWYRQTLGQGPEFLTYFQNEAQLEKSRLLSDRFSAERPKGSFSTLEIQRTEQGDSAMYLCASHSARNDYEQYFGPGTRLTVT.

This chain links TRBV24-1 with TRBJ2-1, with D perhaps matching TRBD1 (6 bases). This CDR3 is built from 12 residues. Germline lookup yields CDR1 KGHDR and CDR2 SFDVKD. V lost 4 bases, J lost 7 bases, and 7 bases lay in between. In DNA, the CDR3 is TGTGCCACCAGTGACCAGGGGAATGAGCAGTTCTTC. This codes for CATSDQGNEQFF.

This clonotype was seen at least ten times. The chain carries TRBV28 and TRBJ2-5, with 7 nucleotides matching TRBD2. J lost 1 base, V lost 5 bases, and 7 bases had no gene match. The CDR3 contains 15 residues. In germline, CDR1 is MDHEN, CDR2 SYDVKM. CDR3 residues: CASSRRLAPQETQYF. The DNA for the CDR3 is TGTGCCAGCAGTCGCCGACTAGCCCCCCAAGAGACCCAGTACTTC. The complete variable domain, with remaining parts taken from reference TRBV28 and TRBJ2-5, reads DVKVTQSSRYLVKRTGEKVFLECVQDMDHENMFWYRQDPGLGLRLIYFSYDVKMKEKGDIPEGYSVSREKKERFSLILESASTNQTSMYLCASSRRLAPQETQYFGPGTRLLVL.

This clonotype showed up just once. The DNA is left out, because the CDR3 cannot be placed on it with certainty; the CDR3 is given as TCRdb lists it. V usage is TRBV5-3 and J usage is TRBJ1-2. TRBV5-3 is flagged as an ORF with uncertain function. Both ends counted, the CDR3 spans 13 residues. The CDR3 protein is CASSLSANYGCTF.

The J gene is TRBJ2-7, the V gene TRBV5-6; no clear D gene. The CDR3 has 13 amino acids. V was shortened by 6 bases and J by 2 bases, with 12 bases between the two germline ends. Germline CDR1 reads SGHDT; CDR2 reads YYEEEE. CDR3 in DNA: TGTGCCAGCACCCTCAGGTCGGCCTACGAGCAGTACTTC. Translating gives CASTLRSAYEQYF.

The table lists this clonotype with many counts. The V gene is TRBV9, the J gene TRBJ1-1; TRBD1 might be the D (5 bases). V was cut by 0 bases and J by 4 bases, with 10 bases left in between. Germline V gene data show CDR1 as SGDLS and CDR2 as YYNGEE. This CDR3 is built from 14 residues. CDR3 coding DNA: TGTGCCAGCAGCGTAGGGGGCGTTGGCACTGAAGCTTTCTTT. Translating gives CASSVGGVGTEAFF.

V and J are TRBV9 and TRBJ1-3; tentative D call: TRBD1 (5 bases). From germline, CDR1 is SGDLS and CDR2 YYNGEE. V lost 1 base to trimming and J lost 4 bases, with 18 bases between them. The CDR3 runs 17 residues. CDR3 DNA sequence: TGTGCCAGCAGCGTATCCGGACATGGTGTGGCGGGAAACACCATATATTTT. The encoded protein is CASSVSGHGVAGNTIYF.

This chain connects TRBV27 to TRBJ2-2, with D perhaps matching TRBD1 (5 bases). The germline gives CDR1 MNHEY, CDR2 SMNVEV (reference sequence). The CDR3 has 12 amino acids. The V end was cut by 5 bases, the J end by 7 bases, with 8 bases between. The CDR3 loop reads CASSPTVGELFF. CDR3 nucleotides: TGTGCCAGCAGTCCGACAGTCGGGGAGCTGTTTTTT.

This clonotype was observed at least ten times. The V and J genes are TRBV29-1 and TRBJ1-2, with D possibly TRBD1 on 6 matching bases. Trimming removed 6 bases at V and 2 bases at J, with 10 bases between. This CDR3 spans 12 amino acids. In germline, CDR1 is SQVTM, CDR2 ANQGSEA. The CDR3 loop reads CSVLDSNYGYTF. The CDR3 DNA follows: TGCAGCGTACTGGACAGCAACTATGGCTACACCTTC.

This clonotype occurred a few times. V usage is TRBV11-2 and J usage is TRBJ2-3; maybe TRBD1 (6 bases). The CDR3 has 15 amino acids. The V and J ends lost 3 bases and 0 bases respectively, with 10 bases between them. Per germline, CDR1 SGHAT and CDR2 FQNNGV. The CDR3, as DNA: TGTGCCAGCAGCTTTGGCAGGGGAAGCACAGATACGCAGTATTTT. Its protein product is CASSFGRGSTDTQYF. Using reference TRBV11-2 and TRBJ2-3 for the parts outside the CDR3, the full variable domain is EAGVAQSPRYKIIEKRQSVAFWCNPISGHATLYWYQQILGQGPKLLIQFQNNGVVDDSQLPKDRFSAERLKGVDSTLKIQPAKLEDSAVYLCASSFGRGSTDTQYFGPGTRLTVL.

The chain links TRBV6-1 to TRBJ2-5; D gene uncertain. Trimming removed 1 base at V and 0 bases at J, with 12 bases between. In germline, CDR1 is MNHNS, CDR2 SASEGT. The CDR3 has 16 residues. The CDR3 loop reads CASSEVARSYQETQYF. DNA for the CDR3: TGTGCCAGCAGTGAAGTCGCCAGATCGTACCAAGAGACCCAGTACTTC.

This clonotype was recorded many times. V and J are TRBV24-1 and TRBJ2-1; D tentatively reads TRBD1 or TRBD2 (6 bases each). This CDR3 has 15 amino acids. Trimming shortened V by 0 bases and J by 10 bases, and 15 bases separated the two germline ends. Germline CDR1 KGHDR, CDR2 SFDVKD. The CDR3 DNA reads TGTGCCACCAGTGATTTGCCCCGGGGGCGACAAGAGCAGTTCTTC. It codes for CATSDLPRGRQEQFF.

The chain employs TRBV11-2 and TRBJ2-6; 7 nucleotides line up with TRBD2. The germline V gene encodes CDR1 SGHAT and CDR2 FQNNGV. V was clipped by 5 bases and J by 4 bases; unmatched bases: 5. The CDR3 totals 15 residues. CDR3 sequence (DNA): TGTGCCAGCAGCCCCCCGCGGGGGGGGGCCAACGTCCTGACTTTC. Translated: CASSPPRGGANVLTF.

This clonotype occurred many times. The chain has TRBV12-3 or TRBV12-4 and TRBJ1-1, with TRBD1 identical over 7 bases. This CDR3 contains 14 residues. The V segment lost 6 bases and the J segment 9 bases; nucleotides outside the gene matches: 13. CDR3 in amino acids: CASSPDREGGKAFF. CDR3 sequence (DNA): TGTGCCAGCAGCCCTGACAGGGAAGGAGGGAAAGCTTTCTTT.

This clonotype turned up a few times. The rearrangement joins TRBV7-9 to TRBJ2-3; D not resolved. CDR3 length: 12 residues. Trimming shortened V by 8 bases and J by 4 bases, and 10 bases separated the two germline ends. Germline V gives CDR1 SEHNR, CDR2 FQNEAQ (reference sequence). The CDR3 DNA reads TGTGCCAGCGCGGTTGTAGCAGATACGCAGTATTTT. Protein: CASAVVADTQYF.

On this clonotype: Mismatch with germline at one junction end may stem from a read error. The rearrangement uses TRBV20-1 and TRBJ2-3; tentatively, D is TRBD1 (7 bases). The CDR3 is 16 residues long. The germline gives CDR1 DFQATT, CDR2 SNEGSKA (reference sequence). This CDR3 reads CSAKRQGLWSTGTQYF. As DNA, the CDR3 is TGCAGTGCTAAGAGACAGGGACTGTGGAGCACAGGTACGCAGTATTTT.

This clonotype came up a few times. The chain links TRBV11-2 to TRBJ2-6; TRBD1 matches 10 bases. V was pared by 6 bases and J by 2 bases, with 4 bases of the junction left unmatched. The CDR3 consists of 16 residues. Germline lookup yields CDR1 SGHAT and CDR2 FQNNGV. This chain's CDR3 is CASSSTGGTGANVLTF. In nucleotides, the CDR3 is TGTGCCAGCAGTTCGACAGGGGGCACTGGGGCCAACGTCCTGACTTTC.

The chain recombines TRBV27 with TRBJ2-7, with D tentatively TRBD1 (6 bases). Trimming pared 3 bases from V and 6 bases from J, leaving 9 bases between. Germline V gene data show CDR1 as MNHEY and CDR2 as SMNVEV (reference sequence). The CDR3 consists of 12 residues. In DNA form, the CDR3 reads TGTGCCAGCAGTTTTCCCAGGGGCGAGCAGTACTTC. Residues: CASSFPRGEQYF.

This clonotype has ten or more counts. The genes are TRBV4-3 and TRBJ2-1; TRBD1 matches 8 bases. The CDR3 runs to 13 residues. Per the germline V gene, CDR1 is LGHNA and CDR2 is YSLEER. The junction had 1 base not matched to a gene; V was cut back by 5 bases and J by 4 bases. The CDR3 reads CASSWTGYNEQFF. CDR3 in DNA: TGCGCCAGCAGCTGGACAGGGTACAATGAGCAGTTCTTC.

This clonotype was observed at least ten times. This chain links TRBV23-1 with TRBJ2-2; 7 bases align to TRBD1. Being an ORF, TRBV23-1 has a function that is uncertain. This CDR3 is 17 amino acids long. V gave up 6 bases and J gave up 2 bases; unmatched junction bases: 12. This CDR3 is CASSQRHHRGNTGELFF. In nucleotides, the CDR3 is TGCGCCAGCAGCCAGCGCCATCACAGGGGAAACACCGGGGAGCTGTTTTTT.

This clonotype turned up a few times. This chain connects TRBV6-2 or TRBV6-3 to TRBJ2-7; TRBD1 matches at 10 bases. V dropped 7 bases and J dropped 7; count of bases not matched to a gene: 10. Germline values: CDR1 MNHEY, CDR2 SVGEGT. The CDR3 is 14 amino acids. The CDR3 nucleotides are TGTGCCAGCACCAAGGACAGGGGGATATGGGAGCAGTACTTC. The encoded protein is CASTKDRGIWEQYF.

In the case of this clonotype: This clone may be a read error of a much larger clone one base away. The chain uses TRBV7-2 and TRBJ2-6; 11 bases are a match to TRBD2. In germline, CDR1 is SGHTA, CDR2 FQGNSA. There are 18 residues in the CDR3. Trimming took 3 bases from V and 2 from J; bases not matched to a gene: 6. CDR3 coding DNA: TGTGCCAGCAGCTTCGGACTAGCGGGCGTAGCTGGGGCCAACGTCCTGACTTTC. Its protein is CASSFGLAGVAGANVLTF.

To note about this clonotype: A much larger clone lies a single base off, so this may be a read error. CDR3 sequence (DNA): TGTGCCAGCAGCTTAGCGCGGGCAGACGCGACCTACGAGAAGTACTTC. It translates to CASSLARADATYEKYF. The V call is TRBV7-6, the J call TRBJ2-7; tentatively, D is TRBD2 (5 bases). The CDR3 length is 16 residues. Germline CDR1 and CDR2: SGHVS and FNYEAQ.